This T cell receptor (beta chain) was captured in a study of shared clonotypes between healthy human individuals. Study-wide points: The expectation was that sequencing depth would affect clonotype sharing among donors. There were few donors, and this limited the genetic and exposure-history diversity represented.

The CDR3 spans 15 residues. Germline loops: CDR1 LNHDA, CDR2 SQIVND (reference sequence). V was cut by 0 bases and J by 7 bases, with 13 bases left in between. Clones were read by immunoSEQ multiplex PCR, and TCRdb kept only the in-frame ones, dropping some. Here the sample spans approximately 720,000 clones, more than 70% being singletons. Notes on this clone: Antigen: not known.

The chain recombines TRBV19 with TRBJ1-5, with D possibly TRBD1 on 5 matching bases. The source is a woman aged 25 to 45 in good health. The sequenced sample was memory CD4+ T cells sorted from blood. Subset defined: CD45RA-negative fraction. In DNA form, the CDR3 reads TGTGCCAGTAGTATAGATCGCAGGGATGGACAGCCCCAGCATTTT. Translation: CASSIDRRDGQPQHF.